The sequence of this T cell receptor beta chain was determined in a study of blood T cell repertoires in COVID-19. About the research overall: Researchers got acute and convalescent COVID-19 samples from the United States, Italy and Spain.

The cohort comprised adults aged about 18 to 100 years residing in under 30 US areas. Per the study methods: Amplification with reference gene primers provided the estimates of nucleated cell counts. Method: immunoSEQ multiplex PCR; TCRdb's copy keeps in-frame clones and lacks some. From that table come the V and J calls and clone size; the DNA was used to work out D and trimming. This sample has some 200,000 clones, with 75% to 85% found just once. Germline V gene data show CDR1 as SQVTM and CDR2 as ANQGSEA. V was clipped by 4 bases and J by 0 bases, with 4 bases between them. The CDR3 sequence is 12 residues long.

Source material: PBMCs or T cells enriched from blood (not recorded which). The clonotype comes from a middle-aged woman with acute COVID-19. This chain links TRBV29-1 with TRBJ1-3; D is uncertain. CDR3 DNA sequence: TGCAGCGTTGCCTACTCTGGAAACACCATATATTTT. This sequence encodes CSVAYSGNTIYF. The full variable domain, its missing parts supplied by reference TRBV29-1 and TRBJ1-3, is SAVISQKPSRDICQRGTSLTIQCQVDSQVTMMFWYRQQPGQSLTLIATANQGSEATYESGFVIDKFPISRPNLTFSTLTVSNMSPEDSSIYLCSVAYSGNTIYFGEGSWLTVV.